This TCR beta chain was obtained from a study of shared clonotypes between healthy human individuals. Study results and caveats: The genetic and exposure-history diversity represented was limited by few donors.

As to this clone: Its antigen remains unidentified.

V lost 3 bases and J lost 0, with 12 bases in between. The germline gives CDR1 MDHEN, CDR2 SYDVKM. The CDR3 extends over 16 amino acids. The table came from immunoSEQ multiplex PCR; TCRdb's copy has only in-frame clones and leaves some out. This table has some 2,100,000 clones, approximately 94% appearing once. Healthy HIV-negative adults with no recent acute infections or vaccinations were recruited as donors. Investigators divided CD4+ cells into CD45RA+ naive and CD45RA-negative memory subsets. Material: naive CD4+ T cells sorted from blood. Subset noted: CD45RA+ positively selected. The source of this sequence is a man younger than 35 in good health. The V gene is TRBV28, the J gene TRBJ1-3; D is unclear. The CDR3 spells CASSFGGQSSGNTIYF. The CDR3 region has the DNA TGTGCCAGCAGTTTTGGAGGCCAAAGCTCTGGAAACACCATATATTTT. Complete variable domain (other parts from reference TRBV28 and TRBJ1-3): DVKVTQSSRYLVKRTGEKVFLECVQDMDHENMFWYRQDPGLGLRLIYFSYDVKMKEKGDIPEGYSVSREKKERFSLILESASTNQTSMYLCASSFGGQSSGNTIYFGEGSWLTVV.